One and the same sample provided the 2 T cell receptor beta chains below, sequenced in a study of blood T cell repertoires in COVID-19. Repertoires were generated with immunoSEQ multiplex PCR, while TCRdb's copy carries only in-frame clones and drops some. The sample contains roughly 290,000 clones, over 75% of which appear only once. The sample was peripheral blood. The receptors were sampled from a woman aged 45-65 years who had recovered from COVID-19.

Concerning this clone: The limits of the CDR3 on the DNA are not certain, so only TCRdb's listed CDR3 is given. V and J are TRBV7-8 and TRBJ2-7; the DNA was not compared with TRBD1, the D call given in the table. Germline loops: CDR1 SGHVS, CDR2 FQNEAQ. The CDR3 has 16 residues if both end residues are counted. This chain's CDR3 is CASSLRGWGQGIVVYF.

This sequence joins TRBV4-1 and TRBJ2-2; tentative D call: TRBD1 (6 bases). The CDR3 totals 14 residues. From germline, CDR1 is MGHRA and CDR2 YSYEKL. V lost 2 bases, J lost 8 bases, and 12 bases lay in between. Here the CDR3 reads CASSQPNRAGELFF. As DNA, the CDR3 is TGCGCCAGCAGCCAACCCAACAGGGCGGGGGAGCTGTTTTTT.